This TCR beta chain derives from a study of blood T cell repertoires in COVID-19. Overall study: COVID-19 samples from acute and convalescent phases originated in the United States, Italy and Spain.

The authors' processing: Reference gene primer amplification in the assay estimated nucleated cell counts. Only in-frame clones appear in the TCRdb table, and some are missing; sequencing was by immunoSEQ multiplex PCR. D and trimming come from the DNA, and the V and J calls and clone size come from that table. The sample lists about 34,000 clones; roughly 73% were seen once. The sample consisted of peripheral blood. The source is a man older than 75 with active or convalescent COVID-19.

The CDR3 bases are TGCGCCAGCAGCGACACACACCAGGGGCGTCATGGCTACACCTTC. Translating gives CASSDTHQGRHGYTF. This rearrangement joins TRBV5-1 to TRBJ1-2, with D possibly being TRBD1 (6 bases). The germline V and J ends were trimmed by 4 bases and 6 bases, with 19 bases remaining between them. CDR1 is SGHRS, CDR2 YFSETQ, per germline. This CDR3 comprises 15 residues.